The next 14 T cell receptor beta chains were all read from a single sample in a study of T cells after yellow fever vaccination. TCRdb reprocessed the 5' RACE reads with MiXCR, giving one entry per CDR3 protein. This sample has 250,000 to 300,000 distinct CDR3 sequences, with 7.5% to 9% found just once. The material sequenced was CD4+ T cells sorted from PBMCs, taken 5 days after the yellow fever booster vaccination. Receptor source: a man between 18 and 29 years old who received the YFV17D yellow fever vaccine.

This clonotype was observed a few times. This chain connects TRBV5-1 to TRBJ2-7; D may be TRBD1 (6 bases). Germline loops: CDR1 SGHRS, CDR2 YFSETQ. Trimming stripped 1 base from V and 0 bases from J, with 8 bases between. The CDR3 runs 14 residues. The CDR3 loop reads CASSLNRASYEQYF. CDR3 nucleotide sequence: TGCGCCAGCAGCTTGAACAGGGCCTCCTACGAGCAGTACTTC.

This clonotype was seen only a few times. The chain has TRBV5-4 and TRBJ2-1, with 10 bases that match TRBD2. Germline V gene lookup returns CDR1 SGHNT and CDR2 YYREEE (reference sequence). The CDR3 is 15 amino acids. Trimming took 4 bases from V and 2 from J; bases not matched to a gene: 3. CDR3 in DNA: TGTGCCAGCAGCAGCGGGGGGGCCGCCTACAATGAGCAGTTCTTC. Translating it yields CASSSGGAAYNEQFF.

This clonotype was seen ten or more times. It is unclear where the CDR3 begins or ends on the DNA, so no DNA is shown, and the CDR3 is as TCRdb lists it. The chain uses TRBV12-3 or TRBV12-4 and TRBJ2-3; the table's D call, TRBD1, was not checked against the DNA. Ends included, the CDR3 has 15 residues. CDR3 sequence reads: CASSSSAGEADTQYF.

This chain joins TRBV7-2 and TRBJ2-1, with TRBD1 matching 8 bases. The CDR3 totals 15 residues. Trimming removed 1 base from V and 5 bases from J; junction bases left unmatched: 4. Per the germline V gene, CDR1 is SGHTA and CDR2 is FQGNSA. CDR3: CASSLDGTGHNEQFF. CDR3 coding DNA: TGTGCCAGCAGCTTAGACGGGACAGGTCACAATGAGCAGTTCTTC.

The chain combines TRBV20-1 with TRBJ1-2, with D unclear. V gave up 6 bases and J gave up 0 bases, with 14 bases separating them. The germline CDR1 and CDR2 sequences are DFQATT and SNEGSKA (reference sequence). The length of the CDR3 is 14 residues. The CDR3 DNA is TGCAGTGCCGTACTTGTCTCAGCTAACTATGGCTACACCTTC. The encoded protein is CSAVLVSANYGYTF.

This clonotype occurred many times. A read error may account for a junction end that differs from germline. The chain uses TRBV5-5 and TRBJ1-2; D may be TRBD1 (5 bases). Germline CDR1 SGHKS, CDR2 YYEKEE (reference sequence). The CDR3 covers 15 residues. The CDR3 sequence is CASSLGQQAGLRSPF. The CDR3, as DNA: TGTGCCAGCAGCCTTGGTCAACAGGCCGGGCTTCGTTCTCCCTTC.

This clonotype turned up a few times. The V and J genes are TRBV9 and TRBJ1-6; 7 bases match TRBD1. The V segment lost 2 bases and the J segment 8 bases; nucleotides outside the gene matches: 4. CDR1 and CDR2 from the germline V gene are SGDLS and YYNGEE. This CDR3 is built from 14 residues. The CDR3 DNA sequence: TGTGCCAGCAGCGTGGGACAGTGGGATTCACCCCTCCACTTT. This codes for CASSVGQWDSPLHF.

This clonotype was seen ten or more times. The rearrangement uses TRBV6-6 and TRBJ2-4; D is uncertain. There are 12 residues in the CDR3. V lost 0 bases and J 5 bases, leaving 2 bases between the germline ends. The germline V gene encodes CDR1 MNHNY and CDR2 SVGAGI (reference sequence). CDR3 sequence: CASSYSQNIQYF. The CDR3 DNA reads as TGTGCCAGCAGTTACTCCCAAAACATTCAGTACTTC.

The gene calls are TRBV11-2 and TRBJ2-2, with 10 bases that match TRBD2. J gave up 1 base and V 3 bases, and 2 bases lay outside the gene matches. Germline V lookup: CDR1 SGHAT, CDR2 FQNNGV. The CDR3 is made up of 16 amino acids. CDR3 residues: CASSLRLAGNTGELFF. CDR3 in DNA: TGTGCCAGCAGCTTGCGACTAGCGGGGAACACCGGGGAGCTGTTTTTT.

This clonotype was seen a handful of times. This chain joins TRBV5-1 and TRBJ1-6; D is ambiguous. The CDR3 has 13 residues. Germline lookup yields CDR1 SGHRS and CDR2 YFSETQ. Trimming removed 0 bases at V and 13 bases at J, with 11 bases between. CDR3 coding DNA: TGCGCCAGCAGCTTGGGGACCGACGGGCCCCTCCACTTT. This encodes CASSLGTDGPLHF.

The J gene is TRBJ2-6, the V gene TRBV29-1, with no clear D. The length of the CDR3 is 14 residues. Between the trimmed V and J ends, which lost 3 bases and 1 base, there was a span of 7 bases. Germline CDR1 and CDR2: SQVTM and ANQGSEA. The chain's CDR3 is CSVDSESGANVLTF. The CDR3 nucleotides are TGCAGCGTTGATTCGGAATCTGGGGCCAACGTCCTGACTTTC.

This clonotype showed up many times. The genes are TRBV7-9 and TRBJ1-1; no firm D call. The CDR3 length is 13 residues. The V gene lost 7 bases and the J gene lost 10 bases, with 19 bases spanning the gap. Germline CDR1 reads SEHNR; CDR2 reads FQNEAQ (reference sequence). CDR3 loop: CASNIRGGESAFF. In DNA, the CDR3 is TGTGCCAGCAATATCCGTGGTGGGGAATCAGCTTTCTTT.

The chain couples TRBV6-5 to TRBJ2-5; D is perhaps TRBD1 or TRBD2 (5 bases each). Trimming took 6 bases from V and 6 from J, leaving 23 bases between them. The CDR3 covers 16 residues. Germline loops: CDR1 MNHEY, CDR2 SVGAGI. The CDR3 loop reads CASSYLRDHLVQTQYF. The CDR3 region has the DNA TGTGCCAGCAGCTACCTCCGGGACCACCTTGTGCAGACCCAGTACTTC.

The V and J genes are TRBV20-1 and TRBJ1-1; possible D gene TRBD1, 5 bases. This CDR3 is 12 amino acids long. The germline CDR1 and CDR2 sequences are DFQATT and SNEGSKA (reference sequence). Trimming left V 6 bases short and J 8 bases short, with 16 bases between. This CDR3 reads CSAALRGGEAFF. The DNA of the CDR3 is TGCAGTGCAGCCCTGAGGGGCGGAGAAGCTTTCTTT.